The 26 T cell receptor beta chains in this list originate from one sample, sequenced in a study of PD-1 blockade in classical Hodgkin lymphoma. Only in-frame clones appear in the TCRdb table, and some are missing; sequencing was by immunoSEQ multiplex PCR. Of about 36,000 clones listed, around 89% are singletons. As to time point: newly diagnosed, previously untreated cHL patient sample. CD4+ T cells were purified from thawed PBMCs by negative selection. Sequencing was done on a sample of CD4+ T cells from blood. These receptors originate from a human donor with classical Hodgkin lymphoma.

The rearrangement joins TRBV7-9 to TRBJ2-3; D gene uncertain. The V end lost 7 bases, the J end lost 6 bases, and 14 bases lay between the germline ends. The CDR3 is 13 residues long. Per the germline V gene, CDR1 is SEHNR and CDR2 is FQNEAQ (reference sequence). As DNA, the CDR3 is TGTGCCAGCACCTTTGGGATGGGGGATACGCAGTATTTT. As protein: CASTFGMGDTQYF.

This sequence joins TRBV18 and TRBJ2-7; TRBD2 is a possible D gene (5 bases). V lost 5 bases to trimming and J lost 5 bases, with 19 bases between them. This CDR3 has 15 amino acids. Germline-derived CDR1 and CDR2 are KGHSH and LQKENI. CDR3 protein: CASSLSGMADDEQYF. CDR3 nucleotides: TGTGCCAGCTCATTATCCGGGATGGCAGACGACGAGCAGTACTTC.

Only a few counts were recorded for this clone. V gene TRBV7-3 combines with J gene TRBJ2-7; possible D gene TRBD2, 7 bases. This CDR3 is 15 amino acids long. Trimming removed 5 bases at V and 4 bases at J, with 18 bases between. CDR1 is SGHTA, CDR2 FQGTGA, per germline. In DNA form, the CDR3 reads TGTGCCAGCAGCCCCGGTACGGGGGGCGCGTACGAGCAGTACTTC. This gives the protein CASSPGTGGAYEQYF.

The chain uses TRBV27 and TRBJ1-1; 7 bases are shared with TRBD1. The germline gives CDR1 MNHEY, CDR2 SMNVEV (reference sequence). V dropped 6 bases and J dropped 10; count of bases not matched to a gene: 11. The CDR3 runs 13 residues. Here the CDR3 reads CASRRRGGDGAFF. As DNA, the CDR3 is TGTGCCAGCAGACGGCGAGGGGGCGATGGAGCTTTCTTT.

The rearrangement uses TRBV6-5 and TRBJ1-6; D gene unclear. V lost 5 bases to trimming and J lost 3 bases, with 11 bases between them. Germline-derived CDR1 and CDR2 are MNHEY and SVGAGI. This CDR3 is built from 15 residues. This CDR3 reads CASSGGFVYNSPLHF. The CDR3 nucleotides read TGTGCCAGCAGTGGCGGGTTCGTCTATAATTCACCCCTCCACTTT.

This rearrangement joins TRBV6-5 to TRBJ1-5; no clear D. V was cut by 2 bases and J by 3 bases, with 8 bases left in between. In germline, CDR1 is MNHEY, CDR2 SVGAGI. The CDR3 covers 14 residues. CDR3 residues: CASSYRGLNQPQHF. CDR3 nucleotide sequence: TGTGCCAGCAGTTACCGTGGCCTCAATCAGCCCCAGCATTTT.

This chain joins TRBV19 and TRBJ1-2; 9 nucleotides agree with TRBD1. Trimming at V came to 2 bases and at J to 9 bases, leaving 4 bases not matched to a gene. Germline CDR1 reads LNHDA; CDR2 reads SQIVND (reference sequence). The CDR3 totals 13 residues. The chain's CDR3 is CASSIRDRESYTF. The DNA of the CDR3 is TGTGCCAGTAGTATAAGGGACAGGGAAAGCTACACCTTC.

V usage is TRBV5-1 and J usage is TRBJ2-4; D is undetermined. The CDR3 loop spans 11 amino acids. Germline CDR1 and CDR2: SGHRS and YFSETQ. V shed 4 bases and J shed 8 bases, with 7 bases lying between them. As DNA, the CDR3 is TGCGCCAGCAGCAACCGGGACATTCAGTACTTC. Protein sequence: CASSNRDIQYF.

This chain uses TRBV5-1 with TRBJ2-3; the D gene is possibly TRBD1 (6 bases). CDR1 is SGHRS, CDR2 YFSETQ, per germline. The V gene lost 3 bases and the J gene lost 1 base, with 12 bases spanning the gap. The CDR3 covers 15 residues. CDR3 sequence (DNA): TGCGCCAGCAGCTCGACAGGTCTTGGCACAGATACGCAGTATTTT. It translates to CASSSTGLGTDTQYF.

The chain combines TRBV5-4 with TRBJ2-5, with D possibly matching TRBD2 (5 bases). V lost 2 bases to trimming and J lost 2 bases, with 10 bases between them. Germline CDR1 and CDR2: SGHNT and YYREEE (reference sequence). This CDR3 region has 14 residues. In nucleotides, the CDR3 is TGTGCCAGCAGCTTCTTCGGGGTACAAGAGACCCAGTACTTC. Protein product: CASSFFGVQETQYF.

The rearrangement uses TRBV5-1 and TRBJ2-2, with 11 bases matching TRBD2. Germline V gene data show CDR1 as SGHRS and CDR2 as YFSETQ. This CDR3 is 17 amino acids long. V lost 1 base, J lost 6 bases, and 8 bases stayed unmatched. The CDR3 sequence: CASSLIAGGPTAGELFF. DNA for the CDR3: TGCGCCAGCAGCTTGATAGCGGGGGGGCCAACGGCCGGGGAGCTGTTTTTT. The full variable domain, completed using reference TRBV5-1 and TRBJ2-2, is KAGVTQTPRYLIKTRGQQVTLSCSPISGHRSVSWYQQTPGQGLQFLFEYFSETQRNKGNFPGRFSGRQFSNSRSEMNVSTLELGDSALYLCASSLIAGGPTAGELFFGEGSRLTVL.

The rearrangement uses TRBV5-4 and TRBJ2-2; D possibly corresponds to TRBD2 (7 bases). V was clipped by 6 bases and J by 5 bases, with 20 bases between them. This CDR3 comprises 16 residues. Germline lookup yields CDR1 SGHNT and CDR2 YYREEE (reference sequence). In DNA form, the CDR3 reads TGTGCCAGCACGACCGGTGGGGGGGCGGGTACCGGGGAGCTGTTTTTT. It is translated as CASTTGGGAGTGELFF.

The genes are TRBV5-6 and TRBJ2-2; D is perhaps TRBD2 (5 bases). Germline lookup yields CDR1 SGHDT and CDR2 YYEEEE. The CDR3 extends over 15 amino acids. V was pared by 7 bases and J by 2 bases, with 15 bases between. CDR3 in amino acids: CASGRRRLNTGELFF. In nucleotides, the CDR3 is TGTGCCAGCGGCCGGCGGAGGCTAAACACCGGGGAGCTGTTTTTT.

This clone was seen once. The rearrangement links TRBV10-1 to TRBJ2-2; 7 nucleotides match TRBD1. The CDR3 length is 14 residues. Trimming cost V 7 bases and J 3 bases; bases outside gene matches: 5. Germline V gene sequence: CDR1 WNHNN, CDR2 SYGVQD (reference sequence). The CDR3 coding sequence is TGCGCCAGCAAAAGGGGGCAGGACACCGGGGAGCTGTTTTTT. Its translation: CASKRGQDTGELFF.

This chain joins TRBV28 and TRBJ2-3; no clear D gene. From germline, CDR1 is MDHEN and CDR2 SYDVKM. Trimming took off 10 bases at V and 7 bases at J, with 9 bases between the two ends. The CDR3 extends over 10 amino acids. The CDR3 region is CATYTYTQYF. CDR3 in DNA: TGTGCCACATACACGTATACGCAGTATTTT. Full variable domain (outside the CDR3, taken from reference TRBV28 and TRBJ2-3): DVKVTQSSRYLVKRTGEKVFLECVQDMDHENMFWYRQDPGLGLRLIYFSYDVKMKEKGDIPEGYSVSREKKERFSLILESASTNQTSMYLCATYTYTQYFGPGTRLTVL.

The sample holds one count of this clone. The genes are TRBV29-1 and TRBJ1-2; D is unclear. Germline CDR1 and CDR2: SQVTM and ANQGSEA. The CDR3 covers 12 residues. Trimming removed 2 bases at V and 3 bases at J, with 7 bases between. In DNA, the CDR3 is TGCAGCGTTGAAACCCGGGACTATGGCTACACCTTC. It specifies CSVETRDYGYTF.

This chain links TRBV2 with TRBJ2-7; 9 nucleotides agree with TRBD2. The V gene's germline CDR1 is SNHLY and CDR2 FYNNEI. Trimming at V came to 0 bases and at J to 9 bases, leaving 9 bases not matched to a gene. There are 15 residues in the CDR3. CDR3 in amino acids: CASSEALAGLQGQYF. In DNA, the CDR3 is TGTGCCAGCAGTGAAGCCCTAGCGGGACTCCAGGGGCAGTACTTC.

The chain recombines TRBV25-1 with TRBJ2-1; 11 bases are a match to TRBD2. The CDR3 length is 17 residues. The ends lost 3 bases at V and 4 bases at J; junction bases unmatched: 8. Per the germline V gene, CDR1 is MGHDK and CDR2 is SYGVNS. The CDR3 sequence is CASSDLGTSGIYNEQFF. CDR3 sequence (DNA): TGTGCCAGCAGTGACTTGGGGACTAGCGGAATATACAATGAGCAGTTCTTC.

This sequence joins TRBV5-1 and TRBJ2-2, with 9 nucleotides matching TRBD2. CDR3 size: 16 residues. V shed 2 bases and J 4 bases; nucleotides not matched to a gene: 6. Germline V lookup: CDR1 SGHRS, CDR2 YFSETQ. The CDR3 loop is CASSLVSGGTTGELFF. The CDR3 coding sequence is TGCGCCAGCAGCTTAGTAAGCGGGGGGACCACCGGGGAGCTGTTTTTT.

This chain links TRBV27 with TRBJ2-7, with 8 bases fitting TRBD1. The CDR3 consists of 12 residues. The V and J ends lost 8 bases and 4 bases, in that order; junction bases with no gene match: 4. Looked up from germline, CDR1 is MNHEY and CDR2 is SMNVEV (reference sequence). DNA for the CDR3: TGTGCCAGCGGCAGGGGGCTATACGAGCAGTACTTC. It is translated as CASGRGLYEQYF.

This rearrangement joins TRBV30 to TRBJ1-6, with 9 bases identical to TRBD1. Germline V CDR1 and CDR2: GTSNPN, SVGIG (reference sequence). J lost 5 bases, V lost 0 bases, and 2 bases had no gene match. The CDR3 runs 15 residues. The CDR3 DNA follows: TGTGCCTGGAGTGTGGGACAGGGAAATAATTCACCCCTCCACTTT. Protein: CAWSVGQGNNSPLHF.

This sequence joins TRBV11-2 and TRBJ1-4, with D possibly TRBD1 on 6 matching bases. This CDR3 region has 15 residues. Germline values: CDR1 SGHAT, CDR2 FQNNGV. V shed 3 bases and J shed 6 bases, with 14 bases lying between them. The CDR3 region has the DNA TGTGCCAGCAGCTTCGGCGGGACAAGGGATGAAAAACTGTTTTTT. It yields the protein CASSFGGTRDEKLFF. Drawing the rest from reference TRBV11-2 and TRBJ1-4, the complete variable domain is EAGVAQSPRYKIIEKRQSVAFWCNPISGHATLYWYQQILGQGPKLLIQFQNNGVVDDSQLPKDRFSAERLKGVDSTLKIQPAKLEDSAVYLCASSFGGTRDEKLFFGSGTQLSVL.

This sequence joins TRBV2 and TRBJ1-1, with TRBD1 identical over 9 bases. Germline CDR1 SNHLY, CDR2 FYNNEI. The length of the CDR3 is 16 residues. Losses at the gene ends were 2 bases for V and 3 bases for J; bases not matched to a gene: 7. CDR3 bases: TGTGCCAGCAGTGAACTAGGCTGGACAGGGGACACTGAAGCTTTCTTT. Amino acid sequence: CASSELGWTGDTEAFF.

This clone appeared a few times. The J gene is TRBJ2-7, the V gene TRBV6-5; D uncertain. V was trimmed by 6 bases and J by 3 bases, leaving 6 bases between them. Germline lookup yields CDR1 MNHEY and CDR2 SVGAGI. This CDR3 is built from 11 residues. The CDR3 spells CASRGIYEQYF. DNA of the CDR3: TGTGCCAGCAGGGGTATCTACGAGCAGTACTTC.

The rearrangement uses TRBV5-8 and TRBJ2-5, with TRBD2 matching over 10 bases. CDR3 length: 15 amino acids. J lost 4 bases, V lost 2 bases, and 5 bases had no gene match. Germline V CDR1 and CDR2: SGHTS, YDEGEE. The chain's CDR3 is CASSLGVAGGETQYF. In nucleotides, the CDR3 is TGTGCCAGCAGCTTAGGAGTAGCGGGAGGAGAGACCCAGTACTTC.

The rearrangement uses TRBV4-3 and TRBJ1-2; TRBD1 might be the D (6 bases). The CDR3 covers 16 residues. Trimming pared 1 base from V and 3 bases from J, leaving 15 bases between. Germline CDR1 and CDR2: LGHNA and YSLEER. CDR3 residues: CASSQGSGTLDYGYTF. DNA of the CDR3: TGCGCCAGCAGCCAAGGGTCAGGGACATTAGACTATGGCTACACCTTC.